A single sample is the source of the 14 T cell receptor beta chains below, sequenced in a study of post-analysis software for immune sequencing data. Study observations and caveats: Roughly five TRBV segments were more frequent in patients than controls; TRBV5-6, TRBV5-1 and TRBV20-1 belonged to this group.

Unique molecular identifiers were carried by the TCR beta cDNA libraries. TCRdb used MiXCR to reprocess the PCR reads, holding one entry per CDR3 protein. This repertoire shows a few hundred thousand distinct CDR3 sequences, around 40% found once; its top ten account for 12%. These TCRs are of unknown antigen specificity. The sequenced sample was blood. These receptors all stem from a girl aged 5-17 years with multiple sclerosis.

The chain uses TRBV28 and TRBJ2-3; D is perhaps TRBD1 or TRBD2 (5 bases each). The germline V gene encodes CDR1 MDHEN and CDR2 SYDVKM. This CDR3 has 13 amino acids. Trimming shortened V by 4 bases and J by 6 bases, and 11 bases separated the two germline ends. The CDR3 DNA reads TGTGCCAGCAGTTCGGGGCAGCACGATACGCAGTATTTT. This translates into CASSSGQHDTQYF.

The gene calls are TRBV7-2 and TRBJ2-7; a weak D match, TRBD1 (6 bases). The CDR3 loop spans 16 amino acids. Germline CDR1 and CDR2: SGHTA and FQGNSA. The V and J ends lost 1 base and 3 bases respectively, with 16 bases between them. CDR3 DNA sequence: TGTGCCAGCAGCTTAGGGGCAGGGGCGGTTGGCTACGAGCAGTACTTC. It is translated as CASSLGAGAVGYEQYF.

The chain recombines TRBV7-2 with TRBJ2-1; 10 positions match TRBD2. Per the germline V gene, CDR1 is SGHTA and CDR2 is FQGNSA. Unmatched junction bases numbered 6, after V lost 5 bases and J lost 5 bases. The CDR3 is 15 residues long. The chain's CDR3 is CASSQGLAQNNEQFF. CDR3 nucleotides: TGTGCCAGCAGCCAGGGACTAGCGCAAAACAATGAGCAGTTCTTC. Variable domain in full (rest from reference TRBV7-2 and TRBJ2-1): GAGVSQSPSNKVTEKGKDVELRCDPISGHTALYWYRQSLGQGLEFLIYFQGNSAPDKSGLPSDRFSAERTGGSVSTLTIQRTQQEDSAVYLCASSQGLAQNNEQFFGPGTRLTVL.

The rearrangement links TRBV28 to TRBJ1-2, with D perhaps TRBD1 (6 bases). Germline lookup yields CDR1 MDHEN and CDR2 SYDVKM. V gave up 2 bases and J gave up 4 bases, with 32 bases separating them. This CDR3 region has 21 residues. CDR3 loop: CASSLSVLGGRQGIRGYGYTF. The CDR3 DNA is TGTGCCAGCAGTTTAAGTGTATTGGGGGGGCGACAAGGCATCCGAGGCTATGGCTACACCTTC.

V gene TRBV10-3 combines with J gene TRBJ2-7; D remains ambiguous. In germline, CDR1 is ENHRY, CDR2 SYGVKD. This CDR3 is built from 12 residues. V dropped 2 bases and J dropped 3 bases, with 5 bases sitting between them. The CDR3 bases are TGTGCCATCAGTGAGCAGGTCTACGAGCAGTACTTC. Amino acid sequence: CAISEQVYEQYF.

This chain connects TRBV7-2 to TRBJ1-6; D might be TRBD1 (5 bases). V lost 2 bases and J lost 13, with 6 bases in between. CDR1 SGHTA and CDR2 FQGNSA come from the germline V gene. The CDR3 runs 11 residues. The CDR3: CASSLRGPLHF. For the CDR3, the DNA is TGTGCCAGCAGCTTACGGGGGCCCCTCCACTTT.

This clonotype was detected only a few times. The chain is built from TRBV20-1 and TRBJ2-1; D remains unclear. CDR1 is DFQATT and CDR2 is SNEGSKA in the germline V gene (reference sequence). Trimming took 1 base from V and 9 from J, leaving 10 bases between them. The CDR3 is 12 residues long. CDR3 coding DNA: TGCAGTGCTAGAGGGGGTCCAGCTGAGCAGTTCTTC. This translates into CSARGGPAEQFF.

The chain combines TRBV9 with TRBJ2-7; D possibly matches TRBD1 or TRBD2 (5 bases each). Germline V CDR1 and CDR2: SGDLS, YYNGEE. Trimming cost V 1 base and J 1 base, with 9 bases left between them. The CDR3 totals 14 residues. This chain's CDR3 is CASSVLEGSYEQYF. The DNA of the CDR3 is TGTGCCAGCAGCGTACTCGAGGGGTCCTACGAGCAGTACTTC.

At least ten counts were recorded for this clonotype. The V call is TRBV12-3 or TRBV12-4, the J call TRBJ2-3; D call uncertain. V was shortened by 4 bases and J by 2 bases, with 7 bases between the two germline ends. The CDR3 is made up of 13 amino acids. The CDR3 region has the DNA TGTGCCAGCAGTTGGGGATCCACAGATACGCAGTATTTT. Translation gives CASSWGSTDTQYF.

The rearrangement joins TRBV29-1 to TRBJ2-5; TRBD1 is a possible D gene (6 bases). The ends were cut back, 8 bases at V and 6 bases at J, with 19 bases in the middle. From germline, CDR1 is SQVTM and CDR2 ANQGSEA. There are 13 residues in the CDR3. The CDR3, as DNA: TGCAGCATTCGACAGGTCACTGAACAGACCCAGTACTTC. Amino acids: CSIRQVTEQTQYF.

The chain combines TRBV5-1 with TRBJ2-1, with 11 positions matching TRBD2. Germline-derived CDR1 and CDR2 are SGHRS and YFSETQ. This CDR3 region has 15 residues. V dropped 7 bases and J dropped 8; count of bases not matched to a gene: 11. The CDR3 is CASEPTSGRIHEQFF. The DNA for the CDR3 is TGCGCCAGCGAACCTACTAGCGGGAGAATCCATGAGCAGTTCTTC.

The CDR3 protein is CSAQTVTQPQHF. In DNA, the CDR3 is TGCAGTGCTCAGACAGTGACGCAGCCCCAGCATTTT. The rearrangement uses TRBV20-1 and TRBJ1-5; D perhaps matches TRBD1 (5 bases). V lost 5 bases and J 7 bases, leaving 12 bases between the germline ends. Germline V gives CDR1 DFQATT, CDR2 SNEGSKA (reference sequence). The CDR3 sequence is 12 residues long.

The chain combines TRBV20-1 with TRBJ2-7; 9 positions match TRBD2. Trimming took 1 base from V and 0 from J; bases not matched to a gene: 4. Germline-derived CDR1 and CDR2 are DFQATT and SNEGSKA (reference sequence). The CDR3 sequence is 15 residues long. CDR3 amino acids: CSARASGGSSYEQYF. Here the CDR3 DNA reads TGCAGTGCTAGAGCCAGCGGGGGGAGCTCCTACGAGCAGTACTTC.

V and J are TRBV12-3 or TRBV12-4 and TRBJ2-7; 8 bases agree with TRBD1. V lost 6 bases, J lost 3 bases, and 10 bases stayed unmatched. This CDR3 has 15 residues. The CDR3 region is CASRSAGTGRYEQYF. The CDR3, as DNA: TGTGCCAGCAGATCCGCCGGGACAGGTCGCTACGAGCAGTACTTC.